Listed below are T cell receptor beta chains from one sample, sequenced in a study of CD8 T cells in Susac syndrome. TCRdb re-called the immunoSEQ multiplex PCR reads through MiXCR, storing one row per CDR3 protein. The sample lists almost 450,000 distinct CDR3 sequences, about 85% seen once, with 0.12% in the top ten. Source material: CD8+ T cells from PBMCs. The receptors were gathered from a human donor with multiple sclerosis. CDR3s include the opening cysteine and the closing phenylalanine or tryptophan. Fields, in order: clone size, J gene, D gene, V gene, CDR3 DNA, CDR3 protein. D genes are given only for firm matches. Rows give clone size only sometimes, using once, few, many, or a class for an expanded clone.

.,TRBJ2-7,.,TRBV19,TGTGCCAGTAGATCGGCAGCTAGCGAATACGAGCAGTACTTC,CASRSAASEYEQYF
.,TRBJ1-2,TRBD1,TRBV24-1,TGTGCCACCAGTGATTCGACAGGGATCGATGGCTACACCTTC,CATSDSTGIDGYTF
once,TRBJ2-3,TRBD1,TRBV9,TGTGCCAGCAGCGTAGGGACAGGGGCTGCAGATACGCAGTATTTT,CASSVGTGAADTQYF
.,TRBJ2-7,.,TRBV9,TGTGCCAGCAGTCACCTCCAGGACGGGAACTACGAGCAGTACTTC,CASSHLQDGNYEQYF
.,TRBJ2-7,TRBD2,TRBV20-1,TGCAGTGCTAGACCTACCGGAGGGACTAGCGGCAACTACGAGCAGTACTTC,CSARPTGGTSGNYEQYF
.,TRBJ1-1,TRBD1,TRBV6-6,TGTGCCAGCAGTCACCCGTGGGACAGGAAAAACACTGAAGCTTTCTTT,CASSHPWDRKNTEAFF
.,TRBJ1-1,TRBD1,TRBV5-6,TGTGCCAGCAGCATTTCAGGGGGCGCGACGGCTGAAGCTTTCTTT,CASSISGGATAEAFF
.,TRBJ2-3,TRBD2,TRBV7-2,TGTGCCAGCAGTCAAGGGGCGGGAGGCACAGATACGCAGTATTTT,CASSQGAGGTDTQYF
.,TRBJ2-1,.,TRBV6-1,TGTGCCAGCAGTGAAACGGTCAATGAGCAGTTCTTC,CASSETVNEQFF
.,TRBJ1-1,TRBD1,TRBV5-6,TGTGCCAGCAGCTTGGCGACAGGGTTTACGTCCTTCACTGAAGCTTTCTTT,CASSLATGFTSFTEAFF
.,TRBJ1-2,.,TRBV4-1,TGCGCCAGCAGCCAAGACCCCACAGGTTACTATGGCTACACCTTC,CASSQDPTGYYGYTF
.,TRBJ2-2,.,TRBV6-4,TGTGCCAGCAGTGAATACGGCAGGGGAACCGGGGAGCTGTTTTTT,CASSEYGRGTGELFF
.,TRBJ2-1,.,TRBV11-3,TGTGCCAGCAGCCCCTTGACCGGGGGAGGACACGATGAGCAGTTCTTC,CASSPLTGGGHDEQFF
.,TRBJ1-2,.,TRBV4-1,TGCGCCAGCAGCCCCCCTGCCGATGGCTACACCTTC,CASSPPADGYTF
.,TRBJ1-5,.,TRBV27,TGTGCCAGCAGTTTCCAGGGGTTTAATCAGCCCCAGCATTTT,CASSFQGFNQPQHF
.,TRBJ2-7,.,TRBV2,TGTGCCAGCAGTGAATTTGGGGCAGATTACGAGCAGTACTTC,CASSEFGADYEQYF
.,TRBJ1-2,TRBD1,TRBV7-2,TGTGCCAGCAGCTCGACAGGGACCTATGGCTACACCTTC,CASSSTGTYGYTF